This T cell receptor (beta chain) was identified during a study of memory CD4+ T cells and cytomegalovirus serostatus. Study-wide results and limits: CMV serostatus prediction reached median AUC roughly 0.95, or 0.91 with US-trained model. Suggested: most of the CMV-linked TCR signature lies in CD4+ memory cells.

CDR1 and CDR2 (germline): WNHNN, SYGVQD (reference sequence). The CDR3 runs to 13 residues. V was pared by 5 bases and J by 6 bases, with 10 bases between. This clone was counted only a few times. The antigen is undetermined. Single viable CD3+CD4+CD8-CD45RO+ cells were sorted as the memory CD4+ T cells. Profiled with immunoSEQ multiplex PCR; TCRdb holds only in-frame clones, not every one. The sample has just over 25,000 clones; less than 80% are singletons. The V call is TRBV10-1, the J call TRBJ2-2; D ambiguous. The receptor's source is an adult in good health and CMV-seronegative. The sequencing sample was made of memory CD4+ T cells from blood. The CDR3 nucleotides read TGCGCCAGCAGTCCTTCCTTTGCCGGGGAGCTGTTTTTT. Its translation: CASSPSFAGELFF.